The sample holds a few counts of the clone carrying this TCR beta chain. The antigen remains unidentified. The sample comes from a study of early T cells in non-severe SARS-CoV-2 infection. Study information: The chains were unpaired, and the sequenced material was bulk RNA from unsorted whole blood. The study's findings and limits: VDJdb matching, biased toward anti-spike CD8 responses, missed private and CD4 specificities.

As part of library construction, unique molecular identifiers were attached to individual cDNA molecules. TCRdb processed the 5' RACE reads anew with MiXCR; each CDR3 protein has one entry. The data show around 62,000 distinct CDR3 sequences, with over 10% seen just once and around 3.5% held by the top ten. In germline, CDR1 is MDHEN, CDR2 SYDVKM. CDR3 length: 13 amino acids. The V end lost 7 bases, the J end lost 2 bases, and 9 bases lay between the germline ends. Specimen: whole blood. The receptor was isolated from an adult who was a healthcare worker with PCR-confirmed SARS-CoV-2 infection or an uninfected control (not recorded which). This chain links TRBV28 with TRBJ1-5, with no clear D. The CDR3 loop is CASTPDGNQPQHF. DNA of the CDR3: TGTGCCAGCACCCCGGACGGCAATCAGCCCCAGCATTTT.